This T cell receptor beta chain is from a study of T-cell memory formation after mild COVID-19 (dated by TCRdb to about 2021). As for the study more broadly: TCR sequence clusters from the two donors were found to be largely donor specific. In a couple of donors, T-cell clones that expanded and contracted after mild COVID-19 were tracked by sequencing TCRalpha and TCRbeta repertoires over time. Two young, previously healthy adult volunteers, one female and one male, were included in the cohort.

This clonotype was observed a few times. What antigen it recognizes has not been identified. One base away there is no much larger clone; base qualities are not given. Study-wide findings and limitations: The second-wave clones that peaked on day 37 were not confirmed to be SARS-CoV-2 specific. Only a couple of mild cases were covered by the study, and larger cohorts that include severe cases with pre-infection samples were considered necessary. From day 15 to 85, contracting clones showed balanced CD4/CD8 phenotypes, whereas a second wave of clones that expanded from day 15 to 37 leaned towards CD4+. Contracting CD4+ clones appeared mostly in the CM and EM memory subsets, whereas CD8+ clones were enriched in EMRA. The detection of some responding clones in pre-infection memory suggests that pre-existing cross-reactive memory T cells joined the SARS-CoV-2 response.

The germline V gene specifies SGHVS as CDR1 and FNYEAQ as CDR2. Spanning cysteine to phenylalanine, the CDR3 consists of 16 amino acids. Only the CDR3 DNA stays, 48 bases, in frame from base 1. Trimming at the junction amounts to 2 bases on V and 1 base on J, and the germline ends lie 14 bases apart. PBMCs were isolated by Ficoll-Paque density gradient centrifugation. Data came from an Illumina NovaSeq 6000. TCRalpha and TCRbeta cDNA libraries were constructed by 5'RACE with constant-segment primers, with sample barcodes and unique molecular identifiers being introduced. RNA was extracted from every sample with Trizol reagent. Library amplification was performed in two PCR steps, and a second sample barcode and Illumina TruSeq adapters were introduced in the second step. Sequencing of libraries was performed on an Illumina NovaSeq with 2 x 150 bp paired-end reads. On the study's bioinformatics: With migec v1.2.7, reads were demultiplexed and then collapsed into UMI-guided consensus sequences. With mixcr v2.1.11, UMI consensuses were aligned to TRA and TRB V and J templates and assembled into clonotypes. Expanded or contracted clonotypes were those called significant by both edgeR and NoisET, with noise models trained on biological replicates. edgeR calls used a false discovery rate-adjusted p below 0.01 and a log2 fold-change threshold of 1. PCA with hierarchical clustering of max-normalized trajectories of the 1000 most abundant clonotypes was used as exploratory dynamics analysis. Separately sequenced CD4+ and CD8+ repertoires were used to assign a CD4 or CD8 phenotype to each responding clone. TCRdb applied fastp at Q25 and MiXCR to the public reads, then kept only in-frame beta chains. Duplicate CDR3 protein sequences are folded into a single record with the most common DNA and genes. TCRdb's processing, not the study's, gives the V and J calls here. A total of 150,000 to 200,000 distinct CDR3 sequences appear in this sample, roughly 14% of them only once. Of the sample, 14% falls within the top ten clones.

Sequences were obtained from PBMCs or a T cell subset sorted from them (not recorded which). Recombination connected TRBV7-6 to TRBJ1-1; there is no confident call for the D gene. The clonotype comes from an adult woman who had mild COVID-19 (a few samples of this study predate the infection). The sample titles of this study are shuffled in the database, so cell type and time point are left out; the donor was told from shared clones. The DNA reads TGTGCCAGCAGCTTAAGTCTGTCGAAACGGAACACTGAAGCTTTCTTT. Translated, it reads CASSLSLSKRNTEAFF.